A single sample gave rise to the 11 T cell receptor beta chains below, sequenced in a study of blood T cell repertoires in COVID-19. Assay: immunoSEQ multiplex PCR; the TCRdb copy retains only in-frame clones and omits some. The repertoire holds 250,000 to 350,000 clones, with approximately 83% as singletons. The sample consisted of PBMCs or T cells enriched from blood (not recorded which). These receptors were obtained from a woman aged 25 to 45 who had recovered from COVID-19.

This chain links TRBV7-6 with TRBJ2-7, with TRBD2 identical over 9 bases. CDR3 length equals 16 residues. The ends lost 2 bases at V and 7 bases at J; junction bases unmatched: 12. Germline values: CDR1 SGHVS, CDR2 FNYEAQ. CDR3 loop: CASSLLVAGGPQEQYF. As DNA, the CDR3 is TGTGCCAGCAGCTTACTCGTGGCGGGAGGGCCCCAAGAGCAGTACTTC.

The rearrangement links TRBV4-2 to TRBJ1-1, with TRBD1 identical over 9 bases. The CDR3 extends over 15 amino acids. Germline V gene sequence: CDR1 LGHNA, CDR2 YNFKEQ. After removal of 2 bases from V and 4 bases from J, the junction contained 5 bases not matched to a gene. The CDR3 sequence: CASSQNRGLGTEAFF. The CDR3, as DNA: TGTGCCAGCAGCCAAAACAGGGGGCTCGGCACTGAAGCTTTCTTT.

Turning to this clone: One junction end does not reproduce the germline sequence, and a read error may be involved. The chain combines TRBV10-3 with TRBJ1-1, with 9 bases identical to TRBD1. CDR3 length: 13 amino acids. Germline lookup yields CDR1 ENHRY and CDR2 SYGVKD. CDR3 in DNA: TGTGCCTTCAGTGGGACAGGGCTCACTGAAGCTTTCTTT. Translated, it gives CAFSGTGLTEAFF.

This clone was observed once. For the CDR3, the DNA is TGTGCCAGCAGCTTAGAGGTGGGCGAAGGGAACACTGAAGCTTTCTTT. This translates into CASSLEVGEGNTEAFF. This chain links TRBV13 with TRBJ1-1; D not certain. Germline lookup yields CDR1 PRHDT and CDR2 FYEKMQ (reference sequence). The CDR3 totals 16 residues. With 1 base removed from V and 1 base from J, the gap between germline ends came to 13 bases. The variable domain in full, completed from reference TRBV13 and TRBJ1-1, reads AAGVIQSPRHLIKEKRETATLKCYPIPRHDTVYWYQQGPGQDPQFLISFYEKMQSDKGSIPDRFSAQQFSDYHSELNMSSLELGDSALYFCASSLEVGEGNTEAFFGQGTRLTVV.

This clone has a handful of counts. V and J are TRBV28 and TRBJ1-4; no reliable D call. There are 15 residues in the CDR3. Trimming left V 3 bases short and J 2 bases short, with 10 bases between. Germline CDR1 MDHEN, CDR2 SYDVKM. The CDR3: CASSFYPITNEKLFF. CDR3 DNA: TGTGCCAGCAGTTTCTACCCCATCACTAATGAAAAACTGTTTTTT.

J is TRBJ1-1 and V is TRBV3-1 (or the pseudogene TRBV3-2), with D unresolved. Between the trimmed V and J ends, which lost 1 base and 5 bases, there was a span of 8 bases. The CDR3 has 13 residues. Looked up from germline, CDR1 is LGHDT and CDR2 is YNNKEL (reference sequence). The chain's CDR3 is CASSQVQRTEAFF. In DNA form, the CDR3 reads TGTGCCAGCAGCCAAGTTCAGAGGACTGAAGCTTTCTTT.

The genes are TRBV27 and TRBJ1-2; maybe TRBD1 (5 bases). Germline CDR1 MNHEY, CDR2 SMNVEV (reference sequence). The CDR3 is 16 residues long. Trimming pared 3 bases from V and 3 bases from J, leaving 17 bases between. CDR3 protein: CASSFSRPRGDYGYTF. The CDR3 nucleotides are TGTGCCAGCAGTTTTTCTCGACCCCGGGGGGACTATGGCTACACCTTC.

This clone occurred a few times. The CDR3 reads CASSLTGNQPQHF. CDR3 DNA: TGTGCCAGCAGCCTGACAGGGAATCAGCCCCAGCATTTT. The chain is built from TRBV14 and TRBJ1-5, with 7 bases that match TRBD1. The germline V gene has CDR1 SGHDN and CDR2 FVKESK. This CDR3 has 13 residues. With V trimmed by 4 bases and J by 4 bases, 1 base remained unmatched. Drawing the rest from reference TRBV14 and TRBJ1-5, the complete variable domain is EAGVTQFPSHSVIEKGQTVTLRCDPISGHDNLYWYRRVMGKEIKFLLHFVKESKQDESGMPNNRFLAERTGGTYSTLKVQPAELEDSGVYFCASSLTGNQPQHFGDGTRLSIL.

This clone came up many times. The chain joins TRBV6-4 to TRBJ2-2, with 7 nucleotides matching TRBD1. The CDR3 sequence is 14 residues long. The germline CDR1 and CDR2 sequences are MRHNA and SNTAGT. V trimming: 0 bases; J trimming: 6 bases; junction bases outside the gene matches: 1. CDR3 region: CASSDSGGAGELFF. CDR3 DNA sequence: TGTGCCAGCAGTGACTCAGGGGGCGCCGGGGAGCTGTTTTTT.

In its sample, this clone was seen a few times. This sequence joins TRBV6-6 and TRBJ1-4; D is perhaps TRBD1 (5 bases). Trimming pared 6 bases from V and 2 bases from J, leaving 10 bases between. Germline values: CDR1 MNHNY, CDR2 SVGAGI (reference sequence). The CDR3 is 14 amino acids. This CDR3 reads CASSVRVTNEKLFF. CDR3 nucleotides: TGTGCCAGCAGCGTCAGGGTTACTAATGAAAAACTGTTTTTT.

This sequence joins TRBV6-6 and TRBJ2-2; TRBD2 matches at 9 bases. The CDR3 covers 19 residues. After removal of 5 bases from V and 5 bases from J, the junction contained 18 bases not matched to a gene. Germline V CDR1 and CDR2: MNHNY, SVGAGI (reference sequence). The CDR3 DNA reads TGTGCCAGCAGTCCCCTTAGGGATTGGCGGGAGGGTCGGACCGGGGAGCTGTTTTTT. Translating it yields CASSPLRDWREGRTGELFF.